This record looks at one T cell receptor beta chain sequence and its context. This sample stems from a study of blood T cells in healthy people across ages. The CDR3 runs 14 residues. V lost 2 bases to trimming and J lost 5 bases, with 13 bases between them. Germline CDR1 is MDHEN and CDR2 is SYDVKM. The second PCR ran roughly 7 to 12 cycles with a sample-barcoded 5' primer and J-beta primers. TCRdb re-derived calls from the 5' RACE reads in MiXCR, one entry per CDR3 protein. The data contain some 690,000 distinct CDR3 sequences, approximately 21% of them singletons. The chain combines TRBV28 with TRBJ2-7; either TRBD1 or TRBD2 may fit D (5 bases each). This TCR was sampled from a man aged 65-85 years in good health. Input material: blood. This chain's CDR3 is CASSLRAGSHEQYF. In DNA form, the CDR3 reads TGTGCCAGCAGTTTAAGGGCAGGGAGTCACGAGCAGTACTTC.